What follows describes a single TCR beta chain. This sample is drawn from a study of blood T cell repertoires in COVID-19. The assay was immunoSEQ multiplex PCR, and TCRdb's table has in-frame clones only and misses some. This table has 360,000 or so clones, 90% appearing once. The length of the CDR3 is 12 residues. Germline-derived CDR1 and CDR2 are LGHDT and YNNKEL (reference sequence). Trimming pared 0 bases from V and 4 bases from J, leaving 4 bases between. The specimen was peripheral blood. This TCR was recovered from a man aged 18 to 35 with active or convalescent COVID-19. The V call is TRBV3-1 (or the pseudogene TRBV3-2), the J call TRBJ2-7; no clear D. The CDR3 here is CASSQDEYEQYF. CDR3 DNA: TGTGCCAGCAGCCAAGATGAGTACGAGCAGTACTTC.